Each of the 10 T cell receptor beta chains below was sequenced from the same sample in a study of low-dose radiotherapy and immunotherapy resistance in tumors (dated by TCRdb to 2022 to 2024). First-strand cDNA was synthesized using Superscript III and a set of TRAV- and TRBV-specific primers, so that both TCRalpha and TCRbeta chains were covered. TCRs were amplified for about 18 PCR cycles with Phusion, using a constant-region primer paired with the adapter attached to the V primers. TCRdb reprocessing: public reads trimmed at Q25 with fastp, clones called with MiXCR, in-frame beta chains kept. Each entry is one CDR3 protein sequence, shown with its most common DNA and genes. The sample table contains under 15,000 distinct CDR3 sequences; only one count was recorded for around 74% of them. 3.4% of the sample goes to the ten largest clones. Every receptor here comes from a human donor with advanced metastatic prostate, ovarian, gallbladder or colorectal cancer (not recorded which). This table probably holds off-target reads from a library built for another chain.

The chain recombines TRBV7-2 with TRBJ2-5, with TRBD1 identical over 9 bases. The CDR3 has 16 amino acids. CDR1 is SGHTA, CDR2 FQGNSA, per germline. The V and J ends lost 5 bases and 2 bases, in that order; junction bases with no gene match: 9. CDR3 nucleotide sequence: TGTGCCAGCAGCCCCCGGGACAGGGTGTATCAAGAGACCCAGTACTTC. Translation: CASSPRDRVYQETQYF.

The chain recombines TRBV28 with TRBJ1-4; 7 bases match TRBD1. The V and J ends lost 4 bases and 5 bases, in that order; junction bases with no gene match: 7. The CDR3 has 15 amino acids. CDR1 is MDHEN, CDR2 SYDVKM, per germline. The CDR3 region is CASSSTGQRNEKLFF. As DNA, the CDR3 is TGTGCCAGCAGTTCCACGGGACAGCGGAATGAAAAACTGTTTTTT.

This clonotype was found once. The chain is built from TRBV28 and TRBJ2-7; a possible D gene is TRBD2 (5 bases). Germline CDR1 and CDR2: MDHEN and SYDVKM. The CDR3 is 14 residues long. Trimming stripped 6 bases from V and 5 bases from J, with 17 bases between. This CDR3 is CASSSPQRRNEQYF. The CDR3 coding sequence is TGTGCCAGCAGCTCGCCCCAGCGGAGGAACGAGCAGTACTTC.

This chain uses TRBV28 with TRBJ2-7, with 7 nucleotides matching TRBD2. Trimming removed 3 bases from V and 2 bases from J; junction bases left unmatched: 7. In germline, CDR1 is MDHEN, CDR2 SYDVKM. The CDR3 sequence is 15 residues long. The CDR3 DNA sequence: TGTGCCAGCAGTTTCCATCTAGCGGAGCCCTACGAGCAGTACTTC. This translates into CASSFHLAEPYEQYF.

The chain couples TRBV29-1 to TRBJ1-2; no definite D call. The germline CDR1 and CDR2 sequences are SQVTM and ANQGSEA. The ends were cut back, 5 bases at V and 5 bases at J, with 9 bases in the middle. CDR3 length: 11 residues. Here the CDR3 reads CSVRQLYGYTF. CDR3 sequence (DNA): TGCAGCGTTCGGCAGCTATATGGCTACACCTTC.

This clonotype was seen only once. J is TRBJ2-5 and V is TRBV4-1; 9 nucleotides align to TRBD2. J gave up 5 bases and V 3 bases, and 7 bases lay outside the gene matches. The CDR3 runs 15 residues. Germline loops: CDR1 MGHRA, CDR2 YSYEKL. The CDR3 bases are TGCGCCAGCAGCCATGGGGCGGGAGGGAGTGAGACCCAGTACTTC. Encoded protein: CASSHGAGGSETQYF.

J is TRBJ2-2 and V is TRBV24-1; 8 nucleotides agree with TRBD2. The CDR3 is 18 amino acids. V lost 0 bases to trimming and J lost 5 bases; unmatched junction nucleotides: 10. Germline V CDR1 and CDR2: KGHDR, SFDVKD. In DNA, the CDR3 is TGTGCCACCAGTGATTTGCGGGCGAGCGGGAGCGGAACCGGGGAGCTGTTTTTT. Its translation is CATSDLRASGSGTGELFF.

This chain joins TRBV28 and TRBJ1-1, with D perhaps TRBD1 (6 bases). The V gene's germline CDR1 is MDHEN and CDR2 SYDVKM. V lost 5 bases and J 3 bases, leaving 16 bases between the germline ends. The CDR3 contains 15 residues. CDR3 nucleotides: TGTGCCAGCAGTCCACAAGGGACAACCCACACTGAAGCTTTCTTT. This translates into CASSPQGTTHTEAFF.

This clonotype was found once. The gene calls are TRBV20-1 and TRBJ2-1; D is ambiguous. V lost 8 bases, J lost 7 bases, and 12 bases lay in between. This CDR3 has 11 residues. The V gene's germline CDR1 is DFQATT and CDR2 SNEGSKA (reference sequence). CDR3 region: CSPGEGNEQFF. DNA for the CDR3: TGCAGTCCCGGTGAAGGGAATGAGCAGTTCTTC.

This clonotype was counted between two and nine times. The chain combines TRBV5-5 with TRBJ1-4; D is perhaps TRBD1 (6 bases). The CDR3 runs 19 residues. CDR1 is SGHKS, CDR2 YYEKEE, per germline (reference sequence). Trimming removed 0 bases at V and 0 bases at J, with 18 bases between. The CDR3 nucleotides are TGTGCCAGCAGCTTGGAGGACAGAACGTTCGCCGCAACTAATGAAAAACTGTTTTTT. The encoded protein is CASSLEDRTFAATNEKLFF.